This TCR beta chain was identified in a study of shared T cell receptors in the human thymus. Germline V lookup: CDR1 SGHRS, CDR2 YFSETQ. This CDR3 is built from 15 residues. Trimming removed 0 bases from V and 5 bases from J, with 11 bases in between. The protocol was immunoSEQ multiplex PCR, while the TCRdb copy is restricted to in-frame clones and leaves out a portion. The repertoire holds roughly 660,000 clones, with 85% to 90% as singletons. The same sample was also studied in work on human thymus T cells. That study adds: Infants, healthy and Finnish, who were having corrective surgery for congenital heart defects served as donors. Thymic resections from corrective heart surgery supplied the tissue. Across thymic and blood repertoires, the usage of V and J genes appeared to be biased.

The chain employs TRBV5-1 and TRBJ1-4; possibly TRBD1 for D (6 bases). Source material: thymocytes. The TCR originated in a boy under two years old with a congenital heart defect. For the CDR3, the DNA is TGCGCCAGCAGCTTGGCTGCACAGGGAAATGAAAAACTGTTTTTT. Translation gives CASSLAAQGNEKLFF.